Included here is one T cell receptor beta chain sequence, with context. This clone has just one count. The antigen this receptor binds is unknown. Base qualities are not provided; no much larger clone lies one nucleotide away. The sample is drawn from a study of blood T cell repertoires in COVID-19 (TCRdb year 2020). Turning to the overall study: The collaborator samples originated in the United States, Italy and Spain and spanned the acute and convalescent phases of COVID-19. Deeply sampled blood TCRbeta repertoires from subjects exposed to, actively infected with, or recovered from COVID-19 were included in the dataset. A de-identified subject ID, COVID-19 status, age in years and sex were almost always included in the sample metadata. The repertoires were released in a freely available public database intended as a resource for research on the immune response to SARS-CoV-2. Where HLA class I and class II types were available, the types were taken from metadata supplied by the sample provider, not from assay-based typing. Samples came from the ongoing ImmuneRACE study (first 160 participants) plus 1,254 subjects from 6 global collaborators. The material from the prospective study consisted of cDNA or gDNA derived from T cells, B-cell-depleted T cells, or PBMCs. General findings and caveats noted by the study authors: Clinical and demographic metadata were provided uncurated, with the amount varying by source and participant.

The immunoSEQ Assay, a bias-controlled multiplex PCR, was used to amplify TCRbeta CDR3 regions from genomic DNA. Per the source publication's procedure: The number of nucleated cells in each sample was estimated by amplification of reference gene primers within the assay. To quantify the absolute abundance of each unique TCRbeta CDR3 rearrangement, sequence reads were collapsed and filtered. For each sample, productive Simpson clonality was calculated by taking the square root of Simpson's diversity index across productive rearrangements. The clones in this table, taken by TCRdb from immuneACCESS, are in-frame only. Not every clone is retained; where verified, under half of the shortfall comes from an unresolved V gene, and the cause of the rest is unknown. That table furnishes V, J and clone size, whereas the DNA furnished D and trimming. This sample holds roughly 200,000 clones; 78% were observed only once. The ten most abundant clones make up about 2.8% of the sample.

Collaborating institutions collected whole blood in K2EDTA tubes following their own protocols. Collaborator samples were shipped for TCRbeta analysis as frozen whole blood, isolated PBMCs, or DNA extracted from either sample type. The germline V gene sets CDR1 to SGHDT and CDR2 to YYEEEE. Deletion took 2 bases off V and 5 bases off J, with a span of 25 bases between the germline ends. Inclusive of the bounding cysteine and phenylalanine, the CDR3 is 19 residues long. Kept here is only the CDR3 DNA, which spans 57 bases and is read in frame from base 1. This clonotype originated in a woman at least 80 years old with active or convalescent COVID-19. The source material was peripheral blood. This sequence uses TRBV5-6 and TRBJ2-2; the D gene identity is not certain. The DNA is as follows: TGTGCCAGCAGCTTTAGCCCGAATAACTTACTCCGTCTTACCGGGGAGCTGTTTTTT. This sequence encodes CASSFSPNNLLRLTGELFF.